This T cell receptor (beta chain) was found in a study of Ad26.COV2.S vaccination and SARS-CoV-2 variants. Study-level results: Placebo recipients and vaccine recipients were similar in non-spike TCR breadth. A substantial breadth of spike-specific CD8+ and CD4+ T cell responses after vaccination has been reported.

The CDR3 consists of 14 residues. CDR1 and CDR2 (germline): MNHEY, SMNVEV (reference sequence). Trimming removed 4 bases at V and 2 bases at J, with 11 bases between. Treatment defined: around 19 received Ad26.COV2.S at low or high dose, single or two shots; 5 received placebo; per-sample allocation not given. Specimens were obtained on day 63 following the first vaccine or placebo injection. The individual, an adult aged 18-55 years, was a donor in Boston. SARS-CoV-2 spike from the Wuhan strain was encoded by the vaccine, an Ad26 vector. This clone has just one count. Its antigen is still unknown. Assay used: immunoSEQ multiplex PCR; TCRdb lists only in-frame clones, some missing. The sample contains about 460,000 clones, roughly nine tenths of which appear only once.

This sample comprised peripheral blood, obtained in a trial of Ad26.COV2.S vaccine versus placebo. V gene TRBV27 combines with J gene TRBJ1-1; D ambiguous. The TCR comes from a person between 18 and 59 years old who received the Ad26.COV2.S COVID-19 vaccine or a placebo. In DNA, the CDR3 is TGTGCCAGCAGTTCTACAGACCGAAACACTGAAGCTTTCTTT. Its translation is CASSSTDRNTEAFF.